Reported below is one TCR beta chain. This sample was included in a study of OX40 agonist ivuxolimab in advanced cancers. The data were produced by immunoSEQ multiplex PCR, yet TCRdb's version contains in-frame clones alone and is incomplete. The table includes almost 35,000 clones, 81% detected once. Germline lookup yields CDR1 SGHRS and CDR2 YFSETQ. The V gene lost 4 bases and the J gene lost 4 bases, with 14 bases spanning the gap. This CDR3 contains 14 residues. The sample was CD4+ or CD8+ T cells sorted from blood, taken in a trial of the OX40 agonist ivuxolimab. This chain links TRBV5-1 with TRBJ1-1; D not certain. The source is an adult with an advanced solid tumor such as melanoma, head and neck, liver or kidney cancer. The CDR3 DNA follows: TGCGCCAGCAGCGAGGGTAGTTTTGGCACTGAAGCTTTCTTT. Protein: CASSEGSFGTEAFF.